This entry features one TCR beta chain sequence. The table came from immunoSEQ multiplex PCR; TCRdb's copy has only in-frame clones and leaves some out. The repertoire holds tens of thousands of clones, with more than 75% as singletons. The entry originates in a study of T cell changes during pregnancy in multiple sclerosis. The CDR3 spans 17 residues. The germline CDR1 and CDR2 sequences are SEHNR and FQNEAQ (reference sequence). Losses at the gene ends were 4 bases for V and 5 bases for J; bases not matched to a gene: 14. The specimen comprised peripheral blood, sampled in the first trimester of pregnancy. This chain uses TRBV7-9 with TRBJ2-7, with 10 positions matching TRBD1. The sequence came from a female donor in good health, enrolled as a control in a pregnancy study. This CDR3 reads CASSSTTGTGVLNEQYF. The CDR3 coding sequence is TGTGCCAGCAGCTCCACAACCGGGACAGGGGTTCTAAACGAGCAGTACTTC.